This passage covers 3 T cell receptor beta chains from one sample sequenced in a study of T cell repertoires in cytomegalovirus infection. MiXCR was run by TCRdb on the reads, yielding one entry per CDR3 protein. The sample holds hundreds of thousands of distinct CDR3 sequences, under 45% seen once. Their recognized antigens are unknown. Sample: cultured PBMCs, taken from culture after CMV antigen stimulation. These TCRs come from a human donor in good health (CMV status not recorded). Some clones in this sample may be carry-over from other donors' samples.

The chain employs TRBV6-2 or TRBV6-3 and TRBJ2-7, with D uncertain. Germline V gene sequence: CDR1 MNHEY, CDR2 SVGEGT. The CDR3 length is 13 residues. V lost 6 bases to trimming and J lost 3 bases, with 12 bases between them. CDR3 nucleotide sequence: TGTGCCAGCAGAACAAATACCGACTACGAGCAGTACTTC. Its protein product is CASRTNTDYEQYF.

This chain uses TRBV7-2 with TRBJ2-5; the D is unclear. This CDR3 contains 13 residues. From germline, CDR1 is SGHTA and CDR2 FQGNSA. Trimming removed 2 bases from V and 3 bases from J, with 7 bases in between. In DNA, the CDR3 is TGTGCCAGCAGCTTAAGGTGGAAAGAGACCCAGTACTTC. Translated: CASSLRWKETQYF. The full variable domain, with the rest looked up from reference TRBV7-2 and TRBJ2-5, is GAGVSQSPSNKVTEKGKDVELRCDPISGHTALYWYRQSLGQGLEFLIYFQGNSAPDKSGLPSDRFSAERTGGSVSTLTIQRTQQEDSAVYLCASSLRWKETQYFGPGTRLLVL.

This clonotype has only a few counts. V and J are TRBV7-6 and TRBJ1-3, with D hard to call. V lost 0 bases and J 0 bases, leaving 6 bases between the germline ends. The CDR3 runs 15 residues. Germline CDR1 SGHVS, CDR2 FNYEAQ. The CDR3 nucleotides are TGTGCCAGCAGCTTAGCTTTCGACTCTGGAAACACCATATATTTT. Its protein is CASSLAFDSGNTIYF.